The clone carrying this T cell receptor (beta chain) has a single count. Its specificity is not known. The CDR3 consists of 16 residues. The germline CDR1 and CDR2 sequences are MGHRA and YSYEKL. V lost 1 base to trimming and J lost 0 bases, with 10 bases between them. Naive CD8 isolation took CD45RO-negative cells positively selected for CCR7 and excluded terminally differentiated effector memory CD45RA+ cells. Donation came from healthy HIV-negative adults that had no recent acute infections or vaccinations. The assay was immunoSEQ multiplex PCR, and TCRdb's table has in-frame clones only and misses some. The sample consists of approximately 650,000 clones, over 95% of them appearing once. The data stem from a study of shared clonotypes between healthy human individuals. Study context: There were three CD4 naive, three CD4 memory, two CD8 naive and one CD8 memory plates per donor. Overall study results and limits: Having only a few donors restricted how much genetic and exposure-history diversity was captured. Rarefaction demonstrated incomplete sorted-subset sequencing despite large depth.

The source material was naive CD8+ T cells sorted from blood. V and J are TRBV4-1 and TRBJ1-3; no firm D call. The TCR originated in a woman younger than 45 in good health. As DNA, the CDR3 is TGCGCCAGCAGCCAAGCTGGCCGCGGCTCTGGAAACACCATATATTTT. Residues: CASSQAGRGSGNTIYF.